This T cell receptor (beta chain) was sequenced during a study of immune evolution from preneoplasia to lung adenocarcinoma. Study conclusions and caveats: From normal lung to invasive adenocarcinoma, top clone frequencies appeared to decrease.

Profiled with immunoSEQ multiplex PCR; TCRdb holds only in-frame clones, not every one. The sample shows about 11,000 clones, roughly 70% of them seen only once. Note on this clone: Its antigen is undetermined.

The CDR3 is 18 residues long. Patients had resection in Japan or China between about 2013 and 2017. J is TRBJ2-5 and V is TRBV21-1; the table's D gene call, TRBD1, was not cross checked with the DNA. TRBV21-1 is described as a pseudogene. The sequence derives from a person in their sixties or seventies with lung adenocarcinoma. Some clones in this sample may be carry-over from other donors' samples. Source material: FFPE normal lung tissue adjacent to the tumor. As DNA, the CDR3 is TGTGCCAGCAGCACCCGCCCCCGGGACAGGCTCTTGGCAGAGACCCAGTACTTC. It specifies CASSTRPRDRLLAETQYF.